A selection of T cell receptor beta chains follows, all from one sample in a study of OX40 agonist ivuxolimab in advanced cancers. Only in-frame clones appear in the TCRdb table, and some are missing; sequencing was by immunoSEQ multiplex PCR. The sample records more than 45,000 clones, 88% being singletons. The input for sequencing was CD4+ or CD8+ T cells sorted from blood, taken in a trial of the OX40 agonist ivuxolimab. These receptors came from an adult with an advanced solid tumor such as melanoma, head and neck, liver or kidney cancer. Both conserved end residues are part of each CDR3. Each record gives: clone size, J gene, D gene, V gene, CDR3 DNA, CDR3 protein. D genes are given only for firm matches. A clone size is listed for some rows: how often the clone was seen (once, few, many), or a class if it is expanded.

>-|TRBJ2-1|-|TRBV6-5
TGTGCCAGCAGTTACTTCGGCTCCTACAATGAGCAGTTCTTC
CASSYFGSYNEQFF
>-|TRBJ2-7|-|TRBV4-2
TGTGCCAGCAGCCAGAATACAGGGCGGCAGTACTTC
CASSQNTGRQYF
>-|TRBJ2-5|-|TRBV5-4
TGTGCCAGCACCCACCAAGCCCAGGGTAGGGAAGAGACCCAGTACTTC
CASTHQAQGREETQYF
>-|TRBJ1-2|TRBD1|TRBV7-9
TGTGCCAGCAGCTTAGCATCGACAGGGTCTCCTTCCACCTTC
CASSLASTGSPSTF
>-|TRBJ2-7|-|TRBV6-5
TGTGCCAGCAGTTCGGACTACGAGCAGTACTTC
CASSSDYEQYF
>-|TRBJ2-3|-|TRBV30
TGTGCCTGGAGGGGGGCTGGAGATACGCAGTATTTT
CAWRGAGDTQYF
>-|TRBJ2-1|TRBD2|TRBV6-6
TGTGCCAGCAGTTCAAGGAGAGCGGGAGAGTACAATGAGCAGTTCTTC
CASSSRRAGEYNEQFF
>-|TRBJ1-2|TRBD1|TRBV5-1
TGCGCCAGCAGCGGGGAAGACAGGGTAGGGGGCTACACCTTC
CASSGEDRVGGYTF
>once|TRBJ2-1|-|TRBV7-9
TGTGCCAGCAGCTTGAGGGCAAGCAATGAGCAGTTCTTC
CASSLRASNEQFF
>once|TRBJ2-5|TRBD2|TRBV6-1
TGTGCCAGCAGTGCAGGACTAGCGGGCGGAGAGACCCAGTACTTC
CASSAGLAGGETQYF
>-|TRBJ2-5|-|TRBV27
TGTGCCAGCAGTTTACTACCTTTCCAACAGACCCAGTACTTC
CASSLLPFQQTQYF
>once|TRBJ2-1|TRBD1|TRBV29-1
TGCAGCGGAACAGGGGCCCCCTACAATGAGCAGTTCTTC
CSGTGAPYNEQFF
>-|TRBJ1-6|-|TRBV19
TGTGCCAGTCAGGGGACTCGTCGGGGTACCAATTCACCCCTCCACTTT
CASQGTRRGTNSPLHF
>-|TRBJ2-5|TRBD2|TRBV5-1
TGCGCCAGCAGAACTGGACTAGCGGGAGCGCGAAGCCGGGAGACCCAGTACTTC
CASRTGLAGARSRETQYF